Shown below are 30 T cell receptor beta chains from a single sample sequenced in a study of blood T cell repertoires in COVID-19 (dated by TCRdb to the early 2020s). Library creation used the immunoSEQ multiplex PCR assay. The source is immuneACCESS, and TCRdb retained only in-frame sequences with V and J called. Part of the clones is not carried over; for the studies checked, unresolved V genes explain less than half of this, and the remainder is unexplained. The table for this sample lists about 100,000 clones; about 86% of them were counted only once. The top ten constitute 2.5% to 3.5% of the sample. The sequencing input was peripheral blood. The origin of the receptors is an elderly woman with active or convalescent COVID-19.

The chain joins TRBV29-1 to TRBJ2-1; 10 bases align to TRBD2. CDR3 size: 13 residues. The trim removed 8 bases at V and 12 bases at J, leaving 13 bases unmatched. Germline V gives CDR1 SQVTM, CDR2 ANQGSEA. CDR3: CSTSAGGGLLQFF. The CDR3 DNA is TGCAGCACATCAGCGGGAGGGGGCCTTTTGCAGTTCTTC.

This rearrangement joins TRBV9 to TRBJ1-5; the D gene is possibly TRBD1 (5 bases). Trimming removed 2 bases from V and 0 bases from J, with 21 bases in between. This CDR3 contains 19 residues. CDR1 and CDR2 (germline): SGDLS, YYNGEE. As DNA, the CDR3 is TGTGCCAGCAGCGTTCTTCGGGGGGAGGGATTTTCTAGCAATCAGCCCCAGCATTTT. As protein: CASSVLRGEGFSSNQPQHF.

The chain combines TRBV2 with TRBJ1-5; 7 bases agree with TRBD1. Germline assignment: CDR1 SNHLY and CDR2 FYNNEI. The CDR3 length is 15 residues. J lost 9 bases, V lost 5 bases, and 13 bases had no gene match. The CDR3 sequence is CASSRDGTDITPQHF. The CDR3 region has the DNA TGTGCCAGCAGTCGTGACGGGACAGACATCACGCCCCAGCATTTT.

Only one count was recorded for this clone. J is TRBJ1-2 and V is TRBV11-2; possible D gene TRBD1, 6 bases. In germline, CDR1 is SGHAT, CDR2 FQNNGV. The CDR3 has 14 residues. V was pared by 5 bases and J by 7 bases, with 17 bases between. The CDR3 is CASSPAGGASGYTF. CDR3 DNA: TGTGCCAGCAGCCCAGCGGGGGGCGCAAGTGGCTACACCTTC.

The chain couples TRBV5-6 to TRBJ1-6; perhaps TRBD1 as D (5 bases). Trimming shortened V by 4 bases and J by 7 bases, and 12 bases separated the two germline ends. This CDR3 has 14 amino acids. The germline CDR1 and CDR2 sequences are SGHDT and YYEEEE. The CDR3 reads CASSLRGGNSPLHF. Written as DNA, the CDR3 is TGTGCCAGCAGCCTCCGGGGGGGGAATTCACCCCTCCACTTT. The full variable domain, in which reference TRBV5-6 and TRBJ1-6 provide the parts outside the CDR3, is DAGVTQSPTHLIKTRGQQVTLRCSPKSGHDTVSWYQQALGQGPQFIFQYYEEEERQRGNFPDRFSGHQFPNYSSELNVNALLLGDSALYLCASSLRGGNSPLHFGNGTRLTVT.

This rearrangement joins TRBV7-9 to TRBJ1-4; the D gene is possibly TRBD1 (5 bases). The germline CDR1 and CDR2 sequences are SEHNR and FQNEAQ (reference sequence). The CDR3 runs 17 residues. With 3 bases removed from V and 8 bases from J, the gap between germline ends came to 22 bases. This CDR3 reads CASSFGAGYTAREKLFF. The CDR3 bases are TGTGCCAGCAGCTTCGGGGCGGGGTACACGGCCAGAGAAAAACTGTTTTTT.

The CDR3 DNA is TGTGCCAGCTCACCGGGACAGGATCATTCACCCCTCCACTTT. Its protein is CASSPGQDHSPLHF. The V and J genes are TRBV18 and TRBJ1-6; 8 nucleotides align to TRBD1. This CDR3 contains 14 residues. The V gene's germline CDR1 is KGHSH and CDR2 LQKENI. V lost 3 bases to trimming and J lost 8 bases; unmatched junction nucleotides: 3.

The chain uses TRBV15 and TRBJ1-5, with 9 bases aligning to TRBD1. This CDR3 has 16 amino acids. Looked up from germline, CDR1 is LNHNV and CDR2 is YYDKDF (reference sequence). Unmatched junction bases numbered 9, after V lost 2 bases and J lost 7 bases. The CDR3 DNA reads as TGTGCCACCAGCAGAAGTGGACAGGGGTATAGACAGCCCCAGCATTTT. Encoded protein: CATSRSGQGYRQPQHF.

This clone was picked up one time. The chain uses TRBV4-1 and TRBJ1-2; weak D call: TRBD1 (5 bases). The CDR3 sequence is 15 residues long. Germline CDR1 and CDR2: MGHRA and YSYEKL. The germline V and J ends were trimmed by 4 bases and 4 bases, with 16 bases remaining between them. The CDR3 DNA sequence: TGCGCCAGCAGCCGAGAAGCGACAGACACCTATGGCTACACCTTC. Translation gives CASSREATDTYGYTF.

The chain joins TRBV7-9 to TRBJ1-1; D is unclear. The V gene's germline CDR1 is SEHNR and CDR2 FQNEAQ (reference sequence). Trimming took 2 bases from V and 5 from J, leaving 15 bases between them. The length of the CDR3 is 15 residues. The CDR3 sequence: CASSLYSSGRTEAFF. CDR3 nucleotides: TGTGCCAGCAGCTTATACAGTTCGGGGAGGACTGAAGCTTTCTTT.

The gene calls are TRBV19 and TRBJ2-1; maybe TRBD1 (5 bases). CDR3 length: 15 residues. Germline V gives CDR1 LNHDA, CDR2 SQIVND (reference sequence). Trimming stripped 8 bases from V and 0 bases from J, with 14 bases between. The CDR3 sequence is CASGPGHFSYNEQFF. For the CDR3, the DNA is TGTGCCAGTGGCCCCGGACACTTCTCCTACAATGAGCAGTTCTTC.

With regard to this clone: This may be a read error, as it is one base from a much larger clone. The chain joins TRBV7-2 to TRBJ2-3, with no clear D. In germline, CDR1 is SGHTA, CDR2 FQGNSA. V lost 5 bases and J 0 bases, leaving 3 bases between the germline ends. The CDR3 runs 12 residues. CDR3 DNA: TGTGCCAGCAGCCTGAGCACAGATACGCAGTATTTT. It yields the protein CASSLSTDTQYF.

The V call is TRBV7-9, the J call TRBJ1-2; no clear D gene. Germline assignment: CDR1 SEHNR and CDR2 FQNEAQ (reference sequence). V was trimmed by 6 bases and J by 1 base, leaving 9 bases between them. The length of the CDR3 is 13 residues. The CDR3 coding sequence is TGTGCCAGCAGGCCTAGCAGTAACTATGGCTACACCTTC. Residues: CASRPSSNYGYTF.

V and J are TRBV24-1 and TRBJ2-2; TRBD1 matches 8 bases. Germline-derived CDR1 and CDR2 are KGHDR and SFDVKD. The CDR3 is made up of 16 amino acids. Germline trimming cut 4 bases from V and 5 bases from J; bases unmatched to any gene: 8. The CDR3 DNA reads TGTGCCACCAGTGAGTCCGGGACAGGTATTACCGGGGAGCTGTTTTTT. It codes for CATSESGTGITGELFF.

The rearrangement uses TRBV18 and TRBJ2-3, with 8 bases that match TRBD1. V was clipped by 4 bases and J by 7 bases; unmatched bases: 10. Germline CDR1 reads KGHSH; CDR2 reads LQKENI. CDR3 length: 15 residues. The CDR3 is CASSQTTGVPNTQYF. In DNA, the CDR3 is TGTGCCAGCTCACAAACGACAGGGGTCCCAAATACGCAGTATTTT.

CDR3 DNA sequence: TGCGCCAGCAGCCAAACAGGGTCAGATACGCAGTATTTT. Translating it yields CASSQTGSDTQYF. The chain employs TRBV4-3 and TRBJ2-3, with D possibly being TRBD1 (6 bases). Germline assignment: CDR1 LGHNA and CDR2 YSLEER. This CDR3 spans 13 amino acids. The V and J ends lost 2 bases and 4 bases respectively, with 7 bases between them.

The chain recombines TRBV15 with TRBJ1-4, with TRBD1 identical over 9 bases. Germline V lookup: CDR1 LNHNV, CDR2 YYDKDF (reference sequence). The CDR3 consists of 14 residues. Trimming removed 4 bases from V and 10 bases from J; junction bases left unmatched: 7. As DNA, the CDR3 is TGTGCCACCAGCATGCTGGACAGGGGCGTAAAACTGTTTTTT. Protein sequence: CATSMLDRGVKLFF.

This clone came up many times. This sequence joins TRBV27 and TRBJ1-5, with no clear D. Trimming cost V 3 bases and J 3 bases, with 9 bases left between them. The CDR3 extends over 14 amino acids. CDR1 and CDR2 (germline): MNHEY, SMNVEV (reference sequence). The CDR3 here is CASSFIADNQPQHF. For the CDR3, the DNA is TGTGCCAGCAGTTTTATTGCAGACAATCAGCCCCAGCATTTT.

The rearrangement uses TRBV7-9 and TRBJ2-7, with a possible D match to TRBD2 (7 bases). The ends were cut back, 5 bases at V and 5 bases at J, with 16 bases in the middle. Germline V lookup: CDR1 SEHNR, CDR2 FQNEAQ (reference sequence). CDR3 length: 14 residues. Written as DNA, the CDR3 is TGTGCCAGCAGCAAGGGGGGGACACCCCACGAGCAGTACTTC. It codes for CASSKGGTPHEQYF. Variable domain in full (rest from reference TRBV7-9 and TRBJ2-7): DTGVSQNPRHKITKRGQNVTFRCDPISEHNRLYWYRQTLGQGPEFLTYFQNEAQLEKSRLLSDRFSAERPKGSFSTLEIQRTEQGDSAMYLCASSKGGTPHEQYFGPGTRLTVT.

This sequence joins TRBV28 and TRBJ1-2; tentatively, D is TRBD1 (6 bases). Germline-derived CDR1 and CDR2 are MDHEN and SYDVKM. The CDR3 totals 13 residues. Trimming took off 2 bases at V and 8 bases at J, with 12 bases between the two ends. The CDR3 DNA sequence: TGTGCCAGCAGTTTACAGGGGACTAAAGGCTACACCTTC. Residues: CASSLQGTKGYTF.

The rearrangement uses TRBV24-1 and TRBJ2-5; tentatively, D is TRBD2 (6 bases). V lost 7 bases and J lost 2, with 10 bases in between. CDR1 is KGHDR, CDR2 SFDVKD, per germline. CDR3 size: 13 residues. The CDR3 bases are TGTGCCACCAGAGGGACTTCGCAAGAGACCCAGTACTTC. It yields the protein CATRGTSQETQYF.

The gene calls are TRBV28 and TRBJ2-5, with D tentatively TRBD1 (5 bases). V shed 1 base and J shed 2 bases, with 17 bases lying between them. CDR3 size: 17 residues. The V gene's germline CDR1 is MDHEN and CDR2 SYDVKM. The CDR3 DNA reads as TGTGCCAGCAGTTTATTACAGGCATCTAGTCTGCAAGAGACCCAGTACTTC. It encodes CASSLLQASSLQETQYF.

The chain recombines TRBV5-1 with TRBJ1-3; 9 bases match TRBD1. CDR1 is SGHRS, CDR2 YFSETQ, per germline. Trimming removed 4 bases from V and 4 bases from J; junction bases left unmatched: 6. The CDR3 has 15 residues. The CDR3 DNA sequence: TGCGCCAGCAGCCGGACAGGGGTACTGGGAAACACCATATATTTT. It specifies CASSRTGVLGNTIYF.

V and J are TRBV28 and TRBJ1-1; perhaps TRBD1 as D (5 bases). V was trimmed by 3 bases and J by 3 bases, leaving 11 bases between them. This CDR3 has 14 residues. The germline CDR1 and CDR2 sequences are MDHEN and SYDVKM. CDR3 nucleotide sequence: TGTGCCAGCAGTTTGGTCCGGGGGTACACTGAAGCTTTCTTT. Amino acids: CASSLVRGYTEAFF.

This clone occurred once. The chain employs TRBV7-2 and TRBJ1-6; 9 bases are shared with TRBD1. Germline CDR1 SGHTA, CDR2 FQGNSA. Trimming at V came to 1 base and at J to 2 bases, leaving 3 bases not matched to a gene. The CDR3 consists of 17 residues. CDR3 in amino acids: CASSLGTGAPYNSPLHF. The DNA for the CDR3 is TGTGCCAGCAGCTTAGGGACAGGGGCCCCCTATAATTCACCCCTCCACTTT.

The CDR3 region has the DNA TGTGCCAGTAGTATTCTAAGGAGCGGCCCGACGCTTTACAATGAGCAGTTCTTC. It yields the protein CASSILRSGPTLYNEQFF. The chain links TRBV19 to TRBJ2-1; weak D call: TRBD2 (5 bases). Trimming took 3 bases from V and 4 from J, leaving 22 bases between them. The V gene's germline CDR1 is LNHDA and CDR2 SQIVND (reference sequence). The CDR3 has 18 residues.

CDR3 nucleotides: TGTGCCAGCAGCACAAGGATCGGCAGGACCTACGAGCAGTACTTC. This translates into CASSTRIGRTYEQYF. V gene TRBV6-5 combines with J gene TRBJ2-7; D not certain. The CDR3 consists of 15 residues. Germline CDR1 and CDR2: MNHEY and SVGAGI. Trimming took 6 bases from V and 2 from J, leaving 17 bases between them.

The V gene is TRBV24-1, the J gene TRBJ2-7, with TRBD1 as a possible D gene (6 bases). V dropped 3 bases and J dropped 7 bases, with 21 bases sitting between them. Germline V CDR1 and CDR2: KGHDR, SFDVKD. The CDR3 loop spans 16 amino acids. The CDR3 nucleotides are TGTGCCACCAGTGATGGGACACCCTCAAGGGATAGGGAGCAGTACTTC. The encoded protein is CATSDGTPSRDREQYF.

Written as DNA, the CDR3 is TGTGCCAGTAATTCCGGGACTAGCCTCTCCTACGAGCAGTACTTC. Its protein product is CASNSGTSLSYEQYF. V is TRBV19 and J is TRBJ2-7; 9 nucleotides match TRBD2. Germline CDR1 is LNHDA and CDR2 is SQIVND (reference sequence). V trimming: 7 bases; J trimming: 0 bases; junction bases outside the gene matches: 7. The CDR3 runs to 15 residues.

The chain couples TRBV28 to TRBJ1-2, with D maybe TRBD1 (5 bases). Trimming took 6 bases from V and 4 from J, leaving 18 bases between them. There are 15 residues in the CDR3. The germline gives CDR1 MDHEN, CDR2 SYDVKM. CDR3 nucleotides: TGTGCCAGCAGCCGTGGGGGGACGGCGGGCTATGGCTACACCTTC. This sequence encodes CASSRGGTAGYGYTF.